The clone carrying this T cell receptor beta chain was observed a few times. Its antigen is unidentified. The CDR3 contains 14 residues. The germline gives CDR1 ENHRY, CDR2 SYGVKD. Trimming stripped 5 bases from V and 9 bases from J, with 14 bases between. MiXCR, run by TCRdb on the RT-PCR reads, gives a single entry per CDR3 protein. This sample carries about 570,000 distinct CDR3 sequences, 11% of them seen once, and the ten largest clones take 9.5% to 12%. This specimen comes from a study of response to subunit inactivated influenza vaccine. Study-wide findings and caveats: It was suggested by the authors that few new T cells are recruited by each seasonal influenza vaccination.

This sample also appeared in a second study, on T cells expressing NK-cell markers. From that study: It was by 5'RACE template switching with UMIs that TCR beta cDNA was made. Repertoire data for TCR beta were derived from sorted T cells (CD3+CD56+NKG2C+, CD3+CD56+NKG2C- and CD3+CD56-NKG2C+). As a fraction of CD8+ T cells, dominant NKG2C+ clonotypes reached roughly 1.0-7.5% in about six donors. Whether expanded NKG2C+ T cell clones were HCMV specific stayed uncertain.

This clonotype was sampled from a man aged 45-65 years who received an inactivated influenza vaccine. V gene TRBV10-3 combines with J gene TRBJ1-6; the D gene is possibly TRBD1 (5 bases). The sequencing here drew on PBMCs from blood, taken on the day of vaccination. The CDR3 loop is CAISPQGTGSPLHF. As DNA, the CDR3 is TGTGCCATCAGTCCCCAGGGTACAGGTTCACCCCTCCACTTT.